One and the same sample provided the 10 T cell receptor beta chains below, sequenced in a study of lymphopenia after photon versus proton radiotherapy. Profiled with immunoSEQ multiplex PCR; TCRdb holds only in-frame clones, not every one. The sample gives tens of thousands of clones, around 86% of which show up once; 10% to 14% is in the top ten. The sample consisted of peripheral blood, taken from a patient treated with proton-based radiotherapy. Every receptor here comes from a man older than 75 with esophageal cancer.

The chain has TRBV19 and TRBJ2-5; 12 bases agree with TRBD1. Germline assignment: CDR1 LNHDA and CDR2 SQIVND (reference sequence). The junction had 5 bases not matched to a gene; V was cut back by 4 bases and J by 5 bases. The CDR3 length is 15 residues. This CDR3 reads CASSKGTGGIETQYF. CDR3 bases: TGTGCCAGTAGTAAGGGGACAGGGGGCATCGAGACCCAGTACTTC.

The chain carries TRBV18 and TRBJ2-5; D is unclear. Germline V CDR1 and CDR2: KGHSH, LQKENI. There are 13 residues in the CDR3. V was clipped by 4 bases and J by 1 base, with 7 bases between them. This CDR3 is CASSRMGQETQYF. CDR3 nucleotide sequence: TGTGCCAGCTCACGTATGGGCCAAGAGACCCAGTACTTC.

This chain joins TRBV5-1 and TRBJ2-1; D is undetermined. The length of the CDR3 is 11 residues. V was cut by 4 bases and J by 4 bases, with 3 bases left in between. Germline-derived CDR1 and CDR2 are SGHRS and YFSETQ. The CDR3 spells CASSIYNEQFF. Written as DNA, the CDR3 is TGCGCCAGCAGCATTTACAATGAGCAGTTCTTC.

The chain couples TRBV7-9 to TRBJ2-5, with TRBD2 matching 9 bases. Germline V gene data show CDR1 as SEHNR and CDR2 as FQNEAQ (reference sequence). After removal of 1 base from V and 2 bases from J, the junction contained 8 bases not matched to a gene. This CDR3 spans 17 amino acids. The CDR3 DNA is TGTGCCAGCAGCTTAGGTGTGGATAGCGGGGGACAAGAGACCCAGTACTTC. It codes for CASSLGVDSGGQETQYF.

The chain is built from TRBV18 and TRBJ1-2, with a tentative D call TRBD1 (5 bases). The CDR3 is 15 amino acids. Germline loops: CDR1 KGHSH, CDR2 LQKENI. V dropped 3 bases and J dropped 3 bases, with 14 bases sitting between them. CDR3 in DNA: TGTGCCAGCTCACCCTCGACAGAACTTCACTATGGCTACACCTTC. This codes for CASSPSTELHYGYTF.

The chain combines TRBV5-4 with TRBJ2-1; no definite D call. Germline lookup yields CDR1 SGHNT and CDR2 YYREEE (reference sequence). This CDR3 spans 17 amino acids. The V end lost 1 base, the J end lost 4 bases, and 18 bases lay between the germline ends. CDR3 protein: CASSLFPLRTPYNEQFF. The DNA for the CDR3 is TGTGCCAGCAGCTTGTTCCCACTCAGAACCCCTTACAATGAGCAGTTCTTC.

A single count supports this clone. CDR3 protein: CASSFQSSGRLFSYNEQFF. The CDR3 nucleotides are TGTGCCAGCAGCTTCCAGTCCAGCGGGAGGTTGTTCTCCTACAATGAGCAGTTCTTC. The chain links TRBV7-2 to TRBJ2-1; 9 bases map to TRBD2. V dropped 3 bases and J dropped 0; count of bases not matched to a gene: 12. This CDR3 has 19 amino acids. CDR1 and CDR2 from the germline V gene are SGHTA and FQGNSA.

This rearrangement joins TRBV19 to TRBJ1-2; D is perhaps TRBD1 (5 bases). Germline lookup yields CDR1 LNHDA and CDR2 SQIVND (reference sequence). V was shortened by 7 bases and J by 5 bases, with 17 bases between the two germline ends. CDR3 length equals 14 residues. The CDR3 nucleotides are TGTGCCAGTAACAAACTTACAGGAGCTTATGGCTACACCTTC. It specifies CASNKLTGAYGYTF.

The chain's CDR3 is CSVALVTDTQYF. DNA of the CDR3: TGCAGCGTTGCACTGGTCACAGATACGCAGTATTTT. The gene calls are TRBV29-1 and TRBJ2-3, with D unclear. The V gene lost 4 bases and the J gene lost 2 bases, with 7 bases spanning the gap. The CDR3 runs 12 residues. The V gene's germline CDR1 is SQVTM and CDR2 ANQGSEA.

The J gene is TRBJ1-1, the V gene TRBV19; no reliable D call. The CDR3 runs 12 residues. CDR1 is LNHDA, CDR2 SQIVND, per germline (reference sequence). Between the trimmed V and J ends, which lost 5 bases and 4 bases, there was a span of 8 bases. The CDR3 reads CASSLASTEAFF. CDR3 bases: TGTGCCAGTAGTCTCGCCAGCACTGAAGCTTTCTTT.